This T cell receptor (beta chain) was found in a study of blood T cell repertoires in COVID-19. Germline CDR1 LNHDA, CDR2 SQIVND (reference sequence). V was trimmed by 4 bases and J by 3 bases, leaving 16 bases between them. The CDR3 length is 16 residues. In the original workflow: Nucleated cell number was recorded as an estimate derived from reference gene primer amplification. Sequenced by immunoSEQ multiplex PCR; TCRdb stores in-frame clones only, minus some. From that table come the V and J calls and clone size; the DNA was used to work out D and trimming. The sample has hundreds of thousands of clones; 85% are singletons.

This TCR was recovered from a woman aged 25 to 45 who had been exposed to COVID-19. The chain couples TRBV19 to TRBJ2-1, with TRBD2 as a possible D gene (5 bases). Sample: PBMCs or T cells enriched from blood (not recorded which). Here the CDR3 reads CASSTSRSGLYNEQFF. CDR3 in DNA: TGTGCCAGTAGTACTAGCCGGAGTGGTCTCTACAATGAGCAGTTCTTC.